The 24 T cell receptor beta chains given below trace back to one sample, sequenced in a study of cytomegalovirus exposure and HLA in healthy donors. 60 Vbeta and 13 Jbeta primers were used in PCR. The method was immunoSEQ multiplex PCR; TCRdb's version includes in-frame clones alone and lacks a portion of them. The repertoire holds roughly 180,000 clones, with approximately 77% as singletons. The sequencing input was PBMCs. These receptors were obtained from a female donor in good health and CMV-seronegative.

In regard to this clone: The germline gene is not matched at one end of the junction; a read error may be the cause. This chain connects TRBV20-1 to TRBJ1-2; a weak D match, TRBD1 (6 bases). The germline CDR1 and CDR2 sequences are DFQATT and SNEGSKA (reference sequence). The CDR3 contains 11 residues. CDR3 region: CSAPQGRGYIF. The DNA of the CDR3 is TGCAGTGCTCCACAGGGTCGTGGCTACATCTTC.

V is TRBV5-1 and J is TRBJ1-3; perhaps TRBD1 as D (5 bases). Trimming removed 0 bases at V and 4 bases at J, with 11 bases between. Germline CDR1 and CDR2: SGHRS and YFSETQ. The CDR3 has 15 residues. CDR3 in DNA: TGCGCCAGCAGCTTGGCCGCCTCAGGGGGAAACACCATATATTTT. This translates into CASSLAASGGNTIYF.

The chain carries TRBV18 and TRBJ2-5, with 9 bases fitting TRBD2. The CDR3 contains 14 residues. Germline V gene sequence: CDR1 KGHSH, CDR2 LQKENI. Trimming at V came to 3 bases and at J to 4 bases, leaving 3 bases not matched to a gene. CDR3 amino acids: CASSPPGLAETQYF. In DNA form, the CDR3 reads TGTGCCAGCTCACCGCCGGGACTAGCAGAGACCCAGTACTTC.

Of note for this clone: Distinct nucleotide sequences in the sample also encode this CDR3. The chain is built from TRBV15 and TRBJ2-7; unclear D gene. The CDR3 has 14 amino acids. Trimming took 0 bases from V and 0 from J, leaving 6 bases between them. CDR1 LNHNV and CDR2 YYDKDF come from the germline V gene (reference sequence). As DNA, the CDR3 is TGTGCCACCAGCAGAGATCGGAGCTCCTACGAGCAGTACTTC. Its translation is CATSRDRSSYEQYF.

The chain joins TRBV15 to TRBJ2-7; perhaps TRBD1 as D (6 bases). Germline loops: CDR1 LNHNV, CDR2 YYDKDF (reference sequence). This CDR3 contains 14 residues. V lost 0 bases and J lost 2, with 8 bases in between. In nucleotides, the CDR3 is TGTGCCACCAGCAGAGACGGACAGACCTACGAGCAGTACTTC. Protein product: CATSRDGQTYEQYF.

The chain has TRBV28 and TRBJ1-5; no clear D gene. This CDR3 comprises 15 residues. Trimming took 6 bases from V and 0 from J, leaving 12 bases between them. Germline-derived CDR1 and CDR2 are MDHEN and SYDVKM. This chain's CDR3 is CASRSTPNSNQPQHF. As DNA, the CDR3 is TGTGCCAGCAGATCGACACCTAATAGCAATCAGCCCCAGCATTTT. The variable domain in full, with the rest retrieved from reference TRBV28 and TRBJ1-5, is DVKVTQSSRYLVKRTGEKVFLECVQDMDHENMFWYRQDPGLGLRLIYFSYDVKMKEKGDIPEGYSVSREKKERFSLILESASTNQTSMYLCASRSTPNSNQPQHFGDGTRLSIL.

This clone came up a few times. The chain carries TRBV7-2 and TRBJ2-5; 11 nucleotides match TRBD2. This CDR3 has 16 residues. CDR1 is SGHTA, CDR2 FQGNSA, per germline. Trimming at V came to 0 bases and at J to 1 base, leaving 1 base not matched to a gene. CDR3 DNA: TGTGCCAGCAGCTTAGCTAGCGGGGGGGCCCAAGAGACCCAGTACTTC. It encodes CASSLASGGAQETQYF.

V is TRBV2 and J is TRBJ1-5, with TRBD1 as a possible D gene (5 bases). V lost 7 bases and J 7 bases, leaving 23 bases between the germline ends. The length of the CDR3 is 16 residues. Germline-derived CDR1 and CDR2 are SNHLY and FYNNEI. In DNA form, the CDR3 reads TGTGCCAGCACTAGTGACGTTGGGGGGTTGCGGCAGCCCCAGCATTTT. This translates into CASTSDVGGLRQPQHF.

Notes on this clone: The sample contains more than one DNA sequence encoding this CDR3. The chain couples TRBV20-1 to TRBJ1-3; D remains ambiguous. Trimming left V 5 bases short and J 4 bases short, with 6 bases between. The CDR3 is 11 amino acids. CDR1 is DFQATT and CDR2 is SNEGSKA in the germline V gene (reference sequence). CDR3 sequence: CSAPRGNTIYF. DNA of the CDR3: TGCAGTGCTCCTCGGGGAAACACCATATATTTT.

J is TRBJ1-2 and V is TRBV6-1; 7 positions agree with TRBD1. After removal of 6 bases from V and 7 bases from J, the junction contained 14 bases not matched to a gene. Germline values: CDR1 MNHNS, CDR2 SASEGT. This CDR3 comprises 15 residues. DNA for the CDR3: TGTGCCAGCAGCCCTCTCTTGACAGGGAGCAGTGGCTACACCTTC. Translating gives CASSPLLTGSSGYTF.

This chain uses TRBV27 with TRBJ1-5, with 8 bases that match TRBD1. This CDR3 has 16 residues. Germline V gives CDR1 MNHEY, CDR2 SMNVEV (reference sequence). V lost 4 bases, J lost 5 bases, and 10 bases stayed unmatched. CDR3 DNA sequence: TGTGCCAGCAGTTCCCGCAGACAGGGGTCGGATCAGCCCCAGCATTTT. It yields the protein CASSSRRQGSDQPQHF.

This clone turned up a few times. This chain joins TRBV5-6 and TRBJ1-5; perhaps TRBD1 as D (6 bases). V was trimmed by 4 bases and J by 0 bases, leaving 11 bases between them. Germline V lookup: CDR1 SGHDT, CDR2 YYEEEE. This CDR3 is built from 15 residues. The CDR3 loop is CASSARDNSNQPQHF. Here the CDR3 DNA reads TGTGCCAGCAGCGCCCGGGACAATAGCAATCAGCCCCAGCATTTT.

The rearrangement joins TRBV6-5 to TRBJ2-2; D not certain. V lost 0 bases and J 6 bases, leaving 8 bases between the germline ends. The CDR3 totals 14 residues. The germline gives CDR1 MNHEY, CDR2 SVGAGI. The CDR3 DNA sequence: TGTGCCAGCAGTTACTCTCTGTCCCCCGGGGAGCTGTTTTTT. Amino acid sequence: CASSYSLSPGELFF.

V gene TRBV29-1 combines with J gene TRBJ2-5, with D unresolved. The CDR3 loop spans 12 amino acids. From germline, CDR1 is SQVTM and CDR2 ANQGSEA. V lost 3 bases and J lost 9, with 14 bases in between. This chain's CDR3 is CSVDLLLGSQYF. CDR3 DNA: TGCAGCGTTGACCTTCTCCTCGGGTCCCAGTACTTC.

The chain carries TRBV4-2 and TRBJ2-3; 7 positions agree with TRBD2. The CDR3 spans 15 residues. Per germline, CDR1 LGHNA and CDR2 YNFKEQ. V lost 0 bases and J lost 6; bases outside the gene matches: 6. The CDR3, as DNA: TGTGCCAGCAGCCAAGATATAAGCGGGGCGGATACGCAGTATTTT. Its translation: CASSQDISGADTQYF.

The CDR3 sequence: CASSEATLSLVRGYGYTF. The CDR3 DNA follows: TGTGCCAGCAGTGAAGCTACCCTCTCTCTCGTTAGAGGCTATGGCTACACCTTC. The chain joins TRBV6-1 to TRBJ1-2; D unclear. V dropped 0 bases and J dropped 4 bases, with 21 bases sitting between them. The CDR3 sequence is 18 residues long. Germline V lookup: CDR1 MNHNS, CDR2 SASEGT.

The chain recombines TRBV27 with TRBJ2-3; TRBD2 is a possible D gene (6 bases). Germline CDR1 is MNHEY and CDR2 is SMNVEV (reference sequence). V was shortened by 5 bases and J by 8 bases, with 23 bases between the two germline ends. The CDR3 runs to 16 residues. The CDR3 reads CASSPWTEGRGSTQYF. The CDR3 DNA follows: TGTGCCAGCAGTCCTTGGACGGAGGGCCGAGGATCTACGCAGTATTTT.

This sequence joins TRBV6-5 and TRBJ2-4; D gene ambiguous. CDR1 and CDR2 from the germline V gene are MNHEY and SVGAGI. The CDR3 length is 15 residues. V shed 0 bases and J shed 0 bases, with 6 bases lying between them. The chain's CDR3 is CASSYSLRAKNIQYF. In nucleotides, the CDR3 is TGTGCCAGCAGTTACTCACTTAGAGCCAAAAACATTCAGTACTTC.

V gene TRBV2 combines with J gene TRBJ2-2; D is uncertain. The CDR3 contains 14 residues. The V gene lost 7 bases and the J gene lost 4 bases, with 13 bases spanning the gap. Germline assignment: CDR1 SNHLY and CDR2 FYNNEI. CDR3 coding DNA: TGTGCCAGCACTTCGGGTGTCGGCACCGGGGAGCTGTTTTTT. It translates to CASTSGVGTGELFF. Variable domain in full (rest from reference TRBV2 and TRBJ2-2): EPEVTQTPSHQVTQMGQEVILRCVPISNHLYFYWYRQILGQKVEFLVSFYNNEISEKSEIFDDQFSVERPDGSNFTLKIRSTKLEDSAMYFCASTSGVGTGELFFGEGSRLTVL.

The genes are TRBV6-6 and TRBJ1-1; D is uncertain. Per the germline V gene, CDR1 is MNHNY and CDR2 is SVGAGI (reference sequence). The CDR3 has 12 amino acids. V dropped 6 bases and J dropped 0 bases, with 5 bases sitting between them. For the CDR3, the DNA is TGTGCCAGCAGGTTCATGAACACTGAAGCTTTCTTT. Its protein is CASRFMNTEAFF.

The chain uses TRBV4-3 and TRBJ1-4; D possibly corresponds to TRBD1 (5 bases). CDR3 length equals 13 residues. V gave up 4 bases and J gave up 6 bases, with 9 bases separating them. The germline V gene encodes CDR1 LGHNA and CDR2 YSLEER. Here the CDR3 reads CASSRVGDEKLFF. For the CDR3, the DNA is TGCGCCAGCAGCCGGGTAGGGGATGAAAAACTGTTTTTT.

About this clone itself: This sample includes further DNA sequences coding for the same CDR3. V usage is TRBV27 and J usage is TRBJ2-3; unclear D gene. The V gene's germline CDR1 is MNHEY and CDR2 SMNVEV (reference sequence). The CDR3 loop spans 13 amino acids. Trimming stripped 2 bases from V and 0 bases from J, with 3 bases between. The CDR3 loop reads CASSLLSTDTQYF. CDR3 nucleotide sequence: TGTGCCAGCAGTTTACTAAGCACAGATACGCAGTATTTT.

This clone has a handful of counts. The rearrangement links TRBV13 to TRBJ2-5; 12 nucleotides line up with TRBD2. The CDR3 has 16 amino acids. V trimming: 3 bases; J trimming: 4 bases; junction bases outside the gene matches: 6. Germline V CDR1 and CDR2: PRHDT, FYEKMQ (reference sequence). This CDR3 is CASSLLAGGPRETQYF. CDR3 nucleotide sequence: TGTGCCAGCAGCTTGCTAGCGGGGGGGCCCCGAGAGACCCAGTACTTC.

As concerns this clone: One end of the junction fails to match germline, which may point to a read error. The V and J genes are TRBV7-9 and TRBJ1-6, with 9 bases matching TRBD1. This CDR3 has 15 residues. CDR1 and CDR2 (germline): SEHNR, FQNEAQ (reference sequence). CDR3 nucleotide sequence: TGTTCCAGCAGCTTAGGGACAGGGTATAATTCACCCCTCCACTTT. This translates into CSSSLGTGYNSPLHF. The variable domain in full, completed from reference TRBV7-9 and TRBJ1-6, reads DTGVSQNPRHKITKRGQNVTFRCDPISEHNRLYWYRQTLGQGPEFLTYFQNEAQLEKSRLLSDRFSAERPKGSFSTLEIQRTEQGDSAMYLCSSSLGTGYNSPLHFGNGTRLTVT.